This T cell receptor (beta chain) was found in a study of blood T cell repertoires in COVID-19. Sequenced by immunoSEQ multiplex PCR; TCRdb stores in-frame clones only, minus some. The sample records about 100,000 clones, 88% being singletons. V was trimmed by 1 base and J by 7 bases, leaving 7 bases between them. Germline V lookup: CDR1 SEHNR, CDR2 FQNEAQ (reference sequence). This CDR3 is 12 amino acids long. The sequence was collected from a woman in her sixties with acute or convalescent COVID-19. The material sequenced was peripheral blood. The genes are TRBV7-9 and TRBJ2-5; tentative D call: TRBD2 (6 bases). CDR3 coding DNA: TGTGCCAGCAGCTTAGGGGAGGTGACCCAGTACTTC. This encodes CASSLGEVTQYF.